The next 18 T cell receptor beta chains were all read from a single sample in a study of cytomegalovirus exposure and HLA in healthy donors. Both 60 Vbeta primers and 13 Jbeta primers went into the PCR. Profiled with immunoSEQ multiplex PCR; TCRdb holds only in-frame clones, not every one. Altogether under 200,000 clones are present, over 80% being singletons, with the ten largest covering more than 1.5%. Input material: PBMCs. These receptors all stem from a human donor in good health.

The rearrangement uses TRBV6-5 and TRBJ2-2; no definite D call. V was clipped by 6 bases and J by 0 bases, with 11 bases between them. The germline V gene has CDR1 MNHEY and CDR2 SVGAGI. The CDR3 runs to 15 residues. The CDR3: CASSPLRTNTGELFF. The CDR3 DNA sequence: TGTGCCAGCAGCCCCCTCAGGACGAACACCGGGGAGCTGTTTTTT.

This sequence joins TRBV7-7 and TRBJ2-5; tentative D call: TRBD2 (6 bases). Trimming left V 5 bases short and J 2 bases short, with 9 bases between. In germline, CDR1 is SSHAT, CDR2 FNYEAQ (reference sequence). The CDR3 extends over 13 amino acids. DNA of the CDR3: TGTGCCAGCAGCCCGGGACTGCAAGAGACCCAGTACTTC. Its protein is CASSPGLQETQYF.

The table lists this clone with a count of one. As DNA, the CDR3 is TGTGCCAGCAGTTACGGCGGCCCGAGCTCCTACAATGAGCAGTTCTTC. Residues: CASSYGGPSSYNEQFF. The chain combines TRBV6-5 with TRBJ2-1, with unresolved D. The V end was cut by 2 bases, the J end by 0 bases, with 11 bases between. Germline-derived CDR1 and CDR2 are MNHEY and SVGAGI. The CDR3 consists of 16 residues.

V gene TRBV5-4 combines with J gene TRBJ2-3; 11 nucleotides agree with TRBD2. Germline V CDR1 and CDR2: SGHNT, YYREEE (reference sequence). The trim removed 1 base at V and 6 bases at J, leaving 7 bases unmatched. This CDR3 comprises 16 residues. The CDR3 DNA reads TGTGCCAGCAGCTTGATGGCTAGCGGGGGGTCCGATACGCAGTATTTT. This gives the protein CASSLMASGGSDTQYF. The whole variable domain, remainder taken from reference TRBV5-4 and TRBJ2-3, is ETGVTQSPTHLIKTRGQQVTLRCSSQSGHNTVSWYQQALGQGPQFIFQYYREEENGRGNFPPRFSGLQFPNYSSELNVNALELDDSALYLCASSLMASGGSDTQYFGPGTRLTVL.

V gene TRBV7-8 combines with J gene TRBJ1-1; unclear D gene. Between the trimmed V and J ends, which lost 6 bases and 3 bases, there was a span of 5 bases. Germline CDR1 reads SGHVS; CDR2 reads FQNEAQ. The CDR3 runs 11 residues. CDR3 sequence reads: CASRLDTEAFF. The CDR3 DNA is TGTGCCAGCAGGCTAGACACTGAAGCTTTCTTT.

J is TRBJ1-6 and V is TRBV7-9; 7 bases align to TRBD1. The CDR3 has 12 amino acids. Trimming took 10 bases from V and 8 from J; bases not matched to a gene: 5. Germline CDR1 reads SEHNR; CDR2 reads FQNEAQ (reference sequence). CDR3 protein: CAITTGDSPLHF. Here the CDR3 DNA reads TGTGCCATTACTACAGGGGATTCACCCCTCCACTTT.

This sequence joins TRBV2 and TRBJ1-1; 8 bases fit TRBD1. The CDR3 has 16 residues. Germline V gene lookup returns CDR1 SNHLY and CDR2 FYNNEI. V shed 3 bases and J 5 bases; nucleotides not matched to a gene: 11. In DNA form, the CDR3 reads TGTGCCAGCAGTGAGGCAGGGGGCAAAAAACAGACTGAAGCTTTCTTT. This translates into CASSEAGGKKQTEAFF. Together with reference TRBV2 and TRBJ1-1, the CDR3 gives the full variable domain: EPEVTQTPSHQVTQMGQEVILRCVPISNHLYFYWYRQILGQKVEFLVSFYNNEISEKSEIFDDQFSVERPDGSNFTLKIRSTKLEDSAMYFCASSEAGGKKQTEAFFGQGTRLTVV.

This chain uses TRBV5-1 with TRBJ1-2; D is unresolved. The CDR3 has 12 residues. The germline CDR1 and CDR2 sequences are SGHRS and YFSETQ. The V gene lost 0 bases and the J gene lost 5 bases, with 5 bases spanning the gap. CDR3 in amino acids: CASSLGGYGYTF. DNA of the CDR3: TGCGCCAGCAGCTTGGGAGGGTATGGCTACACCTTC.

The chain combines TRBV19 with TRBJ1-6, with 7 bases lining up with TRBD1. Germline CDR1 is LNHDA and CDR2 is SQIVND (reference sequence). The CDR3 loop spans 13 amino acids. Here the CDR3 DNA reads TGTGCAACAACAGGGGCCTATAATTCACCCCTCCACTTT. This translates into CATTGAYNSPLHF. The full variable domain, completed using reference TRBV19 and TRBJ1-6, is DGGITQSPKYLFRKEGQNVTLSCEQNLNHDAMYWYRQDPGQGLRLIYYSQIVNDFQKGDIAEGYSVSREKKESFPLTVTSAQKNPTAFYLCATTGAYNSPLHFGNGTRLTVT.

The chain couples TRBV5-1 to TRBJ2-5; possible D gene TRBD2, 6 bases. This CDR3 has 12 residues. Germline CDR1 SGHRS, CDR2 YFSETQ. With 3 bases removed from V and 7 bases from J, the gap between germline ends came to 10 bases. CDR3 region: CASSWDSWTQYF. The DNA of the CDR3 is TGCGCCAGCAGCTGGGACTCGTGGACCCAGTACTTC.

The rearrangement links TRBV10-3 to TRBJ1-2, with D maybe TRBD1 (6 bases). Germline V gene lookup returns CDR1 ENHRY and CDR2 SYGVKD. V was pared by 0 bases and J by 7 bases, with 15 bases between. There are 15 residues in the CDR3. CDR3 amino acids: CAISESQGFLGGYTF. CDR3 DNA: TGTGCCATCAGTGAGTCACAGGGTTTTCTAGGTGGCTACACCTTC.

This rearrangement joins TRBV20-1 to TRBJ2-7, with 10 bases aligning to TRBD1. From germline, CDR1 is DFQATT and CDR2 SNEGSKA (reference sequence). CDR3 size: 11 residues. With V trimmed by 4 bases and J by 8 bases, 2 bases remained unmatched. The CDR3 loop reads CSAKGQGKQYF. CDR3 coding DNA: TGCAGTGCTAAGGGACAGGGGAAGCAGTACTTC.

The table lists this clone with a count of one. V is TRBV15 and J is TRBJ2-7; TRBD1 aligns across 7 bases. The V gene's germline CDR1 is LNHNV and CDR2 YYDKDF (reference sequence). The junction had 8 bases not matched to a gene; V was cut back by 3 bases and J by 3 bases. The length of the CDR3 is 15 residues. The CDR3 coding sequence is TGTGCCACCAGCAGCGGGACAGACCGCCTCTACGAGCAGTACTTC. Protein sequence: CATSSGTDRLYEQYF.

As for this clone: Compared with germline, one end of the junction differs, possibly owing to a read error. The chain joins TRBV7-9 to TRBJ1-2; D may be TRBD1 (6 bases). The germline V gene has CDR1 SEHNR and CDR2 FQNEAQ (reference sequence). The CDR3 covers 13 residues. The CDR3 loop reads CSSSPDSNYGYTF. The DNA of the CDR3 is TGTTCCAGCAGCCCGGACAGTAACTATGGCTACACCTTC.

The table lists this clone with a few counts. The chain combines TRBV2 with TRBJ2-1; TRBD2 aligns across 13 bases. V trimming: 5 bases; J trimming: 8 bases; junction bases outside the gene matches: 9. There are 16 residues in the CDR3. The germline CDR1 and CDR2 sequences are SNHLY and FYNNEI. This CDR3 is CASSRLAGGSRDEQFF. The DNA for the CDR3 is TGTGCCAGCAGTCGACTAGCGGGGGGATCTAGGGATGAGCAGTTCTTC. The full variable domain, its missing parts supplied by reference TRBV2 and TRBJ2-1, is EPEVTQTPSHQVTQMGQEVILRCVPISNHLYFYWYRQILGQKVEFLVSFYNNEISEKSEIFDDQFSVERPDGSNFTLKIRSTKLEDSAMYFCASSRLAGGSRDEQFFGPGTRLTVL.

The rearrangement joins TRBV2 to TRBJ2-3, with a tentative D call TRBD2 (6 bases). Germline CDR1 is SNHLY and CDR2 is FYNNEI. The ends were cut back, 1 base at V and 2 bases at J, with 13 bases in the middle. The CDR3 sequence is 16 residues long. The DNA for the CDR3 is TGTGCCAGCAGTGAAGGCCTAGCGAGAGCCACAGATACGCAGTATTTT. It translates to CASSEGLARATDTQYF. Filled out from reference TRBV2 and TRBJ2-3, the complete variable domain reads EPEVTQTPSHQVTQMGQEVILRCVPISNHLYFYWYRQILGQKVEFLVSFYNNEISEKSEIFDDQFSVERPDGSNFTLKIRSTKLEDSAMYFCASSEGLARATDTQYFGPGTRLTVL.

The CDR3 spells CASSGTGQGNTEAFF. DNA of the CDR3: TGTGCCAGCAGCGGAACGGGACAGGGAAACACTGAAGCTTTCTTT. The rearrangement uses TRBV5-6 and TRBJ1-1, with 9 nucleotides matching TRBD1. The CDR3 consists of 15 residues. J gave up 2 bases and V 4 bases, and 6 bases lay outside the gene matches. Germline assignment: CDR1 SGHDT and CDR2 YYEEEE.

The CDR3 spells CASSLAAYREEGYGYTF. In DNA form, the CDR3 reads TGTGCCAGCAGCTTAGCGGCTTACAGGGAAGAAGGCTATGGCTACACCTTC. The rearrangement uses TRBV11-2 and TRBJ1-2; D might be TRBD1 (6 bases). Trimming took off 1 base at V and 4 bases at J, with 19 bases between the two ends. Germline V gene lookup returns CDR1 SGHAT and CDR2 FQNNGV. The CDR3 is made up of 17 amino acids.